These 10 T cell receptor beta chains were all obtained from the same sample, sequenced in a study of cytomegalovirus exposure and HLA in healthy donors. The protocol was immunoSEQ multiplex PCR, while the TCRdb copy is restricted to in-frame clones and leaves out a portion. This sample has some 310,000 clones; roughly 88% occur once, and the top ten carry approximately 0.96%. The sequencing input was PBMCs. The receptors here all came from a man between 25 and 39 years old in good health and CMV-seronegative.

The chain uses TRBV6-5 and TRBJ1-1; D perhaps matches TRBD1 (6 bases). The CDR3 consists of 15 residues. In germline, CDR1 is MNHEY, CDR2 SVGAGI. V was clipped by 2 bases and J by 4 bases, with 14 bases between them. Here the CDR3 reads CASSYHIQGVTEAFF. In nucleotides, the CDR3 is TGTGCCAGCAGTTACCACATACAGGGTGTCACTGAAGCTTTCTTT.

The chain recombines TRBV18 with TRBJ1-1, with D tentatively TRBD1 (5 bases). Germline V gene sequence: CDR1 KGHSH, CDR2 LQKENI. The V end lost 2 bases, the J end lost 4 bases, and 11 bases lay between the germline ends. The CDR3 runs to 14 residues. The CDR3 spells CASSPYHQGTEAFF. The CDR3 DNA follows: TGTGCCAGCTCACCATACCATCAGGGCACTGAAGCTTTCTTT. The whole variable domain, filled in from reference TRBV18 and TRBJ1-1, reads NAGVMQNPRHLVRRRGQEARLRCSPMKGHSHVYWYRQLPEEGLKFMVYLQKENIIDESGMPKERFSAEFPKEGPSILRIQQVVRGDSAAYFCASSPYHQGTEAFFGQGTRLTVV.

The V gene is TRBV5-6, the J gene TRBJ2-7, with D possibly TRBD2 on 5 matching bases. Trimming removed 0 bases at V and 2 bases at J, with 12 bases between. CDR3 length: 15 amino acids. Germline V CDR1 and CDR2: SGHDT, YYEEEE. The CDR3 DNA reads as TGTGCCAGCAGCTTGGGTTCTGGACTGCCCTACGAGCAGTACTTC. Residues: CASSLGSGLPYEQYF.

This clone is a singleton in its sample. This chain joins TRBV4-3 and TRBJ2-3; TRBD1 matches 7 bases. This CDR3 spans 16 amino acids. J was trimmed by 1 base and V by 3 bases; bases with no gene match: 7. Germline values: CDR1 LGHNA, CDR2 YSLEER. CDR3 nucleotides: TGCGCCAGCAGCCAGTCAAGACAGGGCGGCACAGATACGCAGTATTTT. Encoded protein: CASSQSRQGGTDTQYF.

V is TRBV19 and J is TRBJ1-4; 8 nucleotides line up with TRBD1. CDR3 length equals 15 residues. Germline loops: CDR1 LNHDA, CDR2 SQIVND (reference sequence). V shed 4 bases and J 7 bases; nucleotides not matched to a gene: 8. As DNA, the CDR3 is TGTGCCAGTAGTAACCCAGGGGGCAGGTTTGAAAAACTGTTTTTT. It specifies CASSNPGGRFEKLFF.

This chain connects TRBV5-6 to TRBJ2-1, with D possibly being TRBD1 (5 bases). V was clipped by 3 bases and J by 13 bases, with 17 bases between them. The CDR3 contains 13 residues. The germline V gene encodes CDR1 SGHDT and CDR2 YYEEEE. The CDR3 DNA follows: TGTGCCAGCAGCTCCCCCGCAGGGCGAGACCAGTTCTTC. This gives the protein CASSSPAGRDQFF.

This clone occurred a few times. The V and J genes are TRBV30 and TRBJ1-2; perhaps TRBD1 as D (5 bases). Trimming took off 5 bases at V and 1 base at J, with 8 bases between the two ends. CDR3 length: 12 residues. Germline CDR1 is GTSNPN and CDR2 is SVGIG (reference sequence). CDR3 DNA: TGTGCCTGGGCAGACAGTAACTATGGCTACACCTTC. It specifies CAWADSNYGYTF.

The chain is built from TRBV5-1 and TRBJ2-2; D possibly corresponds to TRBD1 (6 bases). The V gene's germline CDR1 is SGHRS and CDR2 YFSETQ. This CDR3 contains 15 residues. V shed 4 bases and J shed 4 bases, with 14 bases lying between them. CDR3 loop: CASSATGIVTGELFF. For the CDR3, the DNA is TGCGCCAGCAGCGCAACAGGGATTGTCACCGGGGAGCTGTTTTTT.

This sequence joins TRBV6-5 and TRBJ2-3, with D maybe TRBD2 (6 bases). Trimming removed 4 bases at V and 5 bases at J, with 19 bases between. Germline CDR1 reads MNHEY; CDR2 reads SVGAGI. The CDR3 has 16 residues. The CDR3 DNA reads as TGTGCCAGCAGTTCTACCTTAACTAGCCTGGGAGATACGCAGTATTTT. Its translation is CASSSTLTSLGDTQYF.

In this sample, this clone turned up once. CDR3 sequence (DNA): TGCGCCAGCAGCCAAGGTCGGGGGATGTACGAAAAACTGTTTTTT. This codes for CASSQGRGMYEKLFF. The chain uses TRBV4-1 and TRBJ1-4; D perhaps matches TRBD1 (5 bases). In germline, CDR1 is MGHRA, CDR2 YSYEKL. This CDR3 has 15 residues. Trimming removed 1 base at V and 8 bases at J, with 14 bases between.